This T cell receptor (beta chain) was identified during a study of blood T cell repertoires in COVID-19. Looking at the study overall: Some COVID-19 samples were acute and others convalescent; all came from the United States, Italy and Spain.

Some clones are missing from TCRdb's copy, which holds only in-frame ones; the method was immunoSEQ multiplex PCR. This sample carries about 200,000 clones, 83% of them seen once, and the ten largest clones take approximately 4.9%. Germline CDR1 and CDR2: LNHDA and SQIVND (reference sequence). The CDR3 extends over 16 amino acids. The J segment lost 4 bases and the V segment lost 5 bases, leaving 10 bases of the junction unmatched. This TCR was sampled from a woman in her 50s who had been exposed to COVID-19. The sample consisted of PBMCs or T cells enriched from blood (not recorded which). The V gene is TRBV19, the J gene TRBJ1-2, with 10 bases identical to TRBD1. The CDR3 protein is CASSEARGTGVYGYTF. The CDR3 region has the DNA TGTGCCAGTAGTGAGGCTCGGGGGACAGGGGTCTATGGCTACACCTTC.